This passage covers 5 T cell receptor beta chains from one sample sequenced in a study of cytomegalovirus exposure and HLA in healthy donors. The primer mix had 60 Vbeta and 13 Jbeta primers. Measured with immunoSEQ multiplex PCR; TCRdb has only the in-frame clones, and not every one. The profile covers hundreds of thousands of clones, with over 65% appearing a single time and 0.63% taken by the ten largest. Material: PBMCs. Source of these receptors: a man aged 18 to 30 in good health and CMV-seronegative.

The J gene is TRBJ2-3, the V gene TRBV7-9; TRBD1 matches at 7 bases. Germline V gene lookup returns CDR1 SEHNR and CDR2 FQNEAQ (reference sequence). Unmatched junction bases numbered 5, after V lost 5 bases and J lost 3 bases. This CDR3 comprises 14 residues. The CDR3 nucleotides read TGTGCCAGCAGCCCGAGGGGACAGACAGATACGCAGTATTTT. Amino acids: CASSPRGQTDTQYF.

The chain links TRBV2 to TRBJ2-7; D might be TRBD2 (6 bases). Trimming pared 6 bases from V and 4 bases from J, leaving 16 bases between. The CDR3 covers 14 residues. From germline, CDR1 is SNHLY and CDR2 FYNNEI. The CDR3 coding sequence is TGTGCCAGCAGCCCTCGCACCGGGGGATACGAGCAGTACTTC. This sequence encodes CASSPRTGGYEQYF.

The chain is built from TRBV5-1 and TRBJ2-5; D is undetermined. This CDR3 region has 13 residues. Germline CDR1 and CDR2: SGHRS and YFSETQ. Between the trimmed V and J ends, which lost 2 bases and 1 base, there was a span of 6 bases. The CDR3: CASSLSFQETQYF. CDR3 nucleotides: TGCGCCAGCAGCTTAAGCTTCCAAGAGACCCAGTACTTC. Filled out from reference TRBV5-1 and TRBJ2-5, the complete variable domain reads KAGVTQTPRYLIKTRGQQVTLSCSPISGHRSVSWYQQTPGQGLQFLFEYFSETQRNKGNFPGRFSGRQFSNSRSEMNVSTLELGDSALYLCASSLSFQETQYFGPGTRLLVL.

The chain recombines TRBV5-1 with TRBJ2-3; 9 bases agree with TRBD1. The CDR3 is 17 residues long. V lost 0 bases, J lost 1 base, and 6 bases stayed unmatched. The germline CDR1 and CDR2 sequences are SGHRS and YFSETQ. CDR3 residues: CASSLGQGGTRTDTQYF. The DNA for the CDR3 is TGCGCCAGCAGCTTGGGACAGGGGGGTACTCGCACAGATACGCAGTATTTT.

V gene TRBV29-1 combines with J gene TRBJ1-2, with TRBD1 as a possible D gene (5 bases). Trimming took off 1 base at V and 5 bases at J, with 8 bases between the two ends. Germline assignment: CDR1 SQVTM and CDR2 ANQGSEA. The CDR3 contains 12 residues. CDR3 protein: CSVEGRAYGYTF. The CDR3, as DNA: TGCAGCGTTGAAGGCAGGGCTTATGGCTACACCTTC.